The next 9 T cell receptor beta chains were all read from a single sample in a study of human T cells and chemical hapten exposure. Each CDR3 protein is one row after TCRdb ran MiXCR on the RACE reads. The sample yields around 250,000 distinct CDR3 sequences, about 9% seen once. Regarding time point: pre-sensitization, week 0. Treatment denoted: therapeutic diphenylcyclopropenone sensitization with weekly scalp DPC. The sample was whole blood, taken in connection with sensitization to the hapten diphenylcyclopropenone (DPC). Every receptor here comes from a woman aged 40 to 50 with alopecia areata. Some clones in this sample may be carry-over from other donors' samples.

The chain combines TRBV7-2 with TRBJ1-5; D is unresolved. The V end was cut by 1 base, the J end by 5 bases, with 9 bases between. The CDR3 covers 14 residues. CDR1 SGHTA and CDR2 FQGNSA come from the germline V gene. The CDR3 is CASSLGLSHQPQHF. The CDR3 bases are TGTGCCAGCAGCTTAGGTCTCAGCCATCAGCCCCAGCATTTT.

This clonotype was picked up a small number of times. V usage is TRBV7-2 and J usage is TRBJ1-4, with TRBD1 matching over 7 bases. CDR1 SGHTA and CDR2 FQGNSA come from the germline V gene. CDR3 size: 15 residues. After removal of 2 bases from V and 6 bases from J, the junction contained 6 bases not matched to a gene. The CDR3 loop reads CASSLRVGGDEKLFF. The CDR3 nucleotides are TGTGCCAGCAGCTTACGAGTAGGGGGCGATGAAAAACTGTTTTTT.

This clonotype has ten or more counts. The rearrangement joins TRBV7-2 to TRBJ1-2; D is undetermined. The germline gives CDR1 SGHTA, CDR2 FQGNSA. Trimming removed 1 base from V and 13 bases from J, with 16 bases in between. This CDR3 has 13 residues. CDR3 nucleotides: TGTGCCAGCAGCTTAGGGGCAATTGGAGTAGGCACCTTC. Its translation: CASSLGAIGVGTF.

This clonotype has a handful of counts. This rearrangement joins TRBV20-1 to TRBJ2-6, with TRBD2 identical over 7 bases. Germline V CDR1 and CDR2: DFQATT, SNEGSKA (reference sequence). The V segment lost 5 bases and the J segment 2 bases; nucleotides outside the gene matches: 6. The CDR3 is made up of 15 amino acids. The CDR3 DNA reads TGCAGTGCTCCACGGGGGGTTACTGGGGCCAACGTCCTGACTTTC. As protein: CSAPRGVTGANVLTF.

This clonotype was seen more than once but under ten times. V gene TRBV3-1 combines with J gene TRBJ1-5, with D tentatively TRBD1 (5 bases). This CDR3 has 14 residues. V lost 1 base to trimming and J lost 7 bases, with 11 bases between them. Germline V lookup: CDR1 LGHDT, CDR2 YNNKEL (reference sequence). In nucleotides, the CDR3 is TGTGCCAGCAGCCAAGCTCCAGGGTTCCAGCCCCAGCATTTT. It yields the protein CASSQAPGFQPQHF.

This clonotype was seen a handful of times. This sequence joins TRBV7-2 and TRBJ1-1, with a tentative D call TRBD1 (6 bases). The CDR3 runs 13 residues. The germline V gene has CDR1 SGHTA and CDR2 FQGNSA. V lost 11 bases to trimming and J lost 3 bases, with 16 bases between them. This CDR3 reads CASGAGRDTEAFF. CDR3 sequence (DNA): TGTGCCTCGGGGGCAGGTCGGGACACTGAAGCTTTCTTT. The full variable domain, with the rest looked up from reference TRBV7-2 and TRBJ1-1, is GAGVSQSPSNKVTEKGKDVELRCDPISGHTALYWYRQSLGQGLEFLIYFQGNSAPDKSGLPSDRFSAERTGGSVSTLTIQRTQQEDSAVYLCASGAGRDTEAFFGQGTRLTVV.

The J gene is TRBJ2-3, the V gene TRBV12-3 or TRBV12-4; D might be TRBD1 (5 bases). CDR3 length: 14 amino acids. Trimming shortened V by 2 bases and J by 3 bases, and 9 bases separated the two germline ends. CDR3 loop: CASSLQGFTDTQYF. The DNA of the CDR3 is TGTGCCAGCAGTTTACAGGGTTTTACAGATACGCAGTATTTT.

Only a few counts were recorded for this clonotype. The chain combines TRBV6-2 or TRBV6-3 with TRBJ2-1; D perhaps matches TRBD1 (5 bases). CDR1 MNHEY and CDR2 SVGEGT come from the germline V gene. Trimming stripped 4 bases from V and 8 bases from J, with 18 bases between. The CDR3 extends over 15 amino acids. This CDR3 reads CASSSPQDPRDEQFF. For the CDR3, the DNA is TGTGCCAGCAGTTCACCCCAGGACCCCAGGGATGAGCAGTTCTTC.

The sample holds a few counts of this clonotype. The chain uses TRBV2 and TRBJ2-1, with D perhaps being TRBD1 or TRBD2 (5 bases each). V was cut by 3 bases and J by 7 bases, with 10 bases left in between. CDR1 is SNHLY, CDR2 FYNNEI, per germline. The CDR3 consists of 13 residues. The CDR3: CASSERGVNEQFF. CDR3 nucleotide sequence: TGTGCCAGCAGTGAGAGGGGCGTGAATGAGCAGTTCTTC.